A single sample is the source of the 15 T cell receptor beta chains below, sequenced in a study of T cells in Graves' hyperthyroidism and ophthalmopathy. Regions amplified from RNA transcripts were the TCR beta CDR3 regions. HTBI primers were employed in a first-round RT-PCR of the TCR CDR3. TCRdb re-called the multiplex PCR reads with MiXCR, one entry per CDR3 protein. Seen here are 350,000 or so distinct CDR3 sequences, around a sixth observed once, and the top ten hold around 15%. The sample was blood. Source of these receptors: a woman in her thirties or forties with Graves' ophthalmopathy.

This clonotype came up many times. The chain uses TRBV6-5 and TRBJ2-7; 10 nucleotides match TRBD2. Germline CDR1 is MNHEY and CDR2 is SVGAGI. The junction had 5 bases not matched to a gene; V was cut back by 0 bases and J by 0 bases. The CDR3 contains 17 residues. The CDR3 reads CASSYSETSGLSYEQYF. The DNA of the CDR3 is TGTGCCAGCAGTTACTCGGAGACTAGCGGGCTCTCCTACGAGCAGTACTTC.

V gene TRBV20-1 combines with J gene TRBJ1-1; weak D call: TRBD1 (6 bases). With 7 bases removed from V and 1 base from J, the gap between germline ends came to 16 bases. The CDR3 extends over 14 amino acids. Germline CDR1 and CDR2: DFQATT and SNEGSKA (reference sequence). The CDR3 protein is CSGYGGASNTEAFF. The CDR3 bases are TGCAGTGGCTACGGGGGGGCCTCGAACACTGAAGCTTTCTTT.

In its sample, this clonotype was seen many times. The rearrangement joins TRBV10-2 to TRBJ1-1, with a tentative D call TRBD1 (5 bases). The V and J ends lost 3 bases and 2 bases respectively, with 16 bases between them. Germline V gene data show CDR1 as WSHSY and CDR2 as SAAADI. The CDR3 consists of 16 residues. The CDR3 region has the DNA TGCGCCAGCAGTGATGAGTCGGGGCACCTAAACACTGAAGCTTTCTTT. This codes for CASSDESGHLNTEAFF.

This clonotype has at least ten counts. The chain links TRBV12-3 or TRBV12-4 to TRBJ2-1; D is uncertain. The CDR3 loop spans 13 amino acids. Trimming took 1 base from V and 7 from J, leaving 8 bases between them. The CDR3 is CASSLGRLNEQFF. Written as DNA, the CDR3 is TGTGCCAGCAGTTTAGGCAGGCTAAATGAGCAGTTCTTC.

Many counts were recorded for this clonotype. This rearrangement joins TRBV5-1 to TRBJ2-5; D is tentatively TRBD1 or TRBD2 (7 bases each). CDR1 SGHRS and CDR2 YFSETQ come from the germline V gene. The CDR3 length is 17 residues. V lost 4 bases, J lost 5 bases, and 24 bases lay in between. CDR3 region: CASSPTPGGVRMETQYF. CDR3 nucleotides: TGCGCCAGCAGCCCCACCCCAGGGGGGGTTAGGATGGAGACCCAGTACTTC.

There are many counts of this clonotype. This chain links TRBV28 with TRBJ2-7, with 15 nucleotides matching TRBD2. CDR1 MDHEN and CDR2 SYDVKM come from the germline V gene. Unmatched junction bases numbered 7, after V lost 7 bases and J lost 3 bases. This CDR3 has 16 amino acids. CDR3 sequence reads: CASTLGLAGGFYEQYF. The CDR3 DNA reads as TGTGCCAGCACCCTGGGACTAGCGGGAGGTTTCTACGAGCAGTACTTC.

The sample holds many counts of this clonotype. The V gene is TRBV30, the J gene TRBJ2-7; 9 bases match TRBD2. CDR1 is GTSNPN and CDR2 is SVGIG in the germline V gene (reference sequence). This CDR3 comprises 15 residues. V shed 2 bases and J 3 bases; nucleotides not matched to a gene: 8. The CDR3 sequence: CAWSRPGTSFYEQYF. The CDR3 DNA reads as TGTGCCTGGAGTCGACCCGGGACTAGCTTCTACGAGCAGTACTTC.

This clonotype was seen repeatedly, ten times or more. The rearrangement uses TRBV9 and TRBJ2-2, with D unclear. The germline V and J ends were trimmed by 4 bases and 4 bases, with 8 bases remaining between them. Germline CDR1 SGDLS, CDR2 YYNGEE. This CDR3 has 13 residues. CDR3 DNA sequence: TGTGCCAGCAGCCGCAGAGTCACCGGGGAGCTGTTTTTT. Its protein product is CASSRRVTGELFF.

This clonotype was seen many times. This sequence joins TRBV6-1 and TRBJ2-1, with a possible D match to TRBD2 (5 bases). Germline lookup yields CDR1 MNHNS and CDR2 SASEGT. Between the trimmed V and J ends, which lost 1 base and 7 bases, there was a span of 8 bases. The CDR3 has 13 residues. The CDR3 bases are TGTGCCAGCAGTGAAGGAGGGCAGAATGAGCAGTTCTTC. This sequence encodes CASSEGGQNEQFF.

This clonotype has ten or more counts. This chain joins TRBV10-1 and TRBJ2-3; possibly TRBD1 or TRBD2 for D (5 bases each). Trimming shortened V by 3 bases and J by 2 bases, and 9 bases separated the two germline ends. The CDR3 totals 14 residues. From germline, CDR1 is WNHNN and CDR2 SYGVQD (reference sequence). The CDR3 here is CASSEEGPTDTQYF. CDR3 coding DNA: TGCGCCAGCAGTGAAGAGGGGCCCACAGATACGCAGTATTTT.

The chain links TRBV7-2 to TRBJ2-7; no clear D gene. Trimming removed 3 bases from V and 2 bases from J, with 11 bases in between. Germline loops: CDR1 SGHTA, CDR2 FQGNSA. The CDR3 sequence is 14 residues long. In nucleotides, the CDR3 is TGTGCCAGCAGCTTCCTGTCTGGAACCTACGAGCAGTACTTC. Its translation: CASSFLSGTYEQYF.

This clonotype has ten or more counts. The rearrangement joins TRBV6-1 to TRBJ1-5; 10 nucleotides line up with TRBD1. CDR3 length: 15 residues. Germline loops: CDR1 MNHNS, CDR2 SASEGT. J gave up 5 bases and V 7 bases, and 8 bases lay outside the gene matches. CDR3 sequence reads: CASTQRDRGYQPQHF. CDR3 nucleotide sequence: TGTGCCAGCACCCAAAGGGACAGGGGTTATCAGCCCCAGCATTTT.

This clonotype was counted only a few times. This chain connects TRBV28 to TRBJ2-5; D is unclear. Germline CDR1 is MDHEN and CDR2 is SYDVKM. Trimming removed 5 bases at V and 2 bases at J, with 15 bases between. This CDR3 spans 15 amino acids. The CDR3, as DNA: TGTGCCAGCAGTCTGGACCAAGACCCTCAAGAGACCCAGTACTTC. Its translation is CASSLDQDPQETQYF.

This clonotype was seen repeatedly, ten times or more. The chain recombines TRBV29-1 with TRBJ1-1; no definite D call. The germline V and J ends were trimmed by 2 bases and 0 bases, with 13 bases remaining between them. Germline V CDR1 and CDR2: SQVTM, ANQGSEA. The CDR3 contains 15 residues. The CDR3 bases are TGCAGCGTTGAATATAGAGTAGGGCTGAACACTGAAGCTTTCTTT. Translating it yields CSVEYRVGLNTEAFF.

There are many counts of this clonotype. The V call is TRBV12-3 or TRBV12-4, the J call TRBJ2-5; tentatively, D is TRBD1 (5 bases). The CDR3 is 14 amino acids. V was clipped by 6 bases and J by 1 base, with 12 bases between them. In DNA, the CDR3 is TGTGCCAGCAGCATTGGGGCGGTCCAAGAGACCCAGTACTTC. This codes for CASSIGAVQETQYF.